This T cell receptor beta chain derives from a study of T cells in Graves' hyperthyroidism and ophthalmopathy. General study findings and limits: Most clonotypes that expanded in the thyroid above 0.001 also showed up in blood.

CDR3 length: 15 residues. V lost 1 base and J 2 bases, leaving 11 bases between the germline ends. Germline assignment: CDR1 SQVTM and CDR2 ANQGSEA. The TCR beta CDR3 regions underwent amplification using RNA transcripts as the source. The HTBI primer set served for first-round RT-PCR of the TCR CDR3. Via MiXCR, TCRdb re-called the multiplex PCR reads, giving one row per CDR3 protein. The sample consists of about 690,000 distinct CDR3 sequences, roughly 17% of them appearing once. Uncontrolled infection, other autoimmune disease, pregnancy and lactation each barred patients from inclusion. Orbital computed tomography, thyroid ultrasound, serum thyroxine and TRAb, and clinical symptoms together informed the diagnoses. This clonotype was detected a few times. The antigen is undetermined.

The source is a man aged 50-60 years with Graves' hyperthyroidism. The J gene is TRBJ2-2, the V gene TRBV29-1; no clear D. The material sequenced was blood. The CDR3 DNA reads TGCAGCGTTGAAGGGAAAACGCCAAACACCGGGGAGCTGTTTTTT. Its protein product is CSVEGKTPNTGELFF.